This T cell receptor (beta chain) was documented in a study of metastatic and nonmetastatic thyroid tumors. Turning to the study itself: Peripheral blood and tumor or nodule samples from malignant and benign thyroid patients were compared. Whole-study results and caveats: The study reportedly found significantly higher TCR beta diversity in malignant thyroid tumors than benign nodules, in blood and tumor.

Not a single patient had been given any form of treatment at any point before undergoing thyroid surgery. In the authors' methods: A papillary thyroid cancer distant-metastasis classifier was built from CDR3 differences across clinicopathological groups. TCRdb redid the clone calls on the PCR reads using MiXCR. TCRdb, not the authors, supplied the V and J calls. The table has tens of thousands of clones, 20% to 25% seen once. This clone was counted many times. Its specificity is unknown. This same CDR3 is encoded by further DNA sequences in the sample. This clonotype originated in a female donor with papillary thyroid cancer or a benign thyroid nodule (not recorded which). Some clones in this sample may be carry-over from other donors' samples. The sequenced sample consisted of blood.

Written as DNA, the CDR3 is TGCGCCAGCAGGGGGGTCGATAGGGCGCAATACCCTGAAGCTTTCTTT. Translating gives CASRGVDRAQYPEAFF. This chain connects TRBV5-1 to TRBJ1-1; TRBD1 might be the D (5 bases). This CDR3 is 16 amino acids long. Germline loops: CDR1 SGHRS, CDR2 YFSETQ. V shed 5 bases and J shed 6 bases, with 23 bases lying between them.